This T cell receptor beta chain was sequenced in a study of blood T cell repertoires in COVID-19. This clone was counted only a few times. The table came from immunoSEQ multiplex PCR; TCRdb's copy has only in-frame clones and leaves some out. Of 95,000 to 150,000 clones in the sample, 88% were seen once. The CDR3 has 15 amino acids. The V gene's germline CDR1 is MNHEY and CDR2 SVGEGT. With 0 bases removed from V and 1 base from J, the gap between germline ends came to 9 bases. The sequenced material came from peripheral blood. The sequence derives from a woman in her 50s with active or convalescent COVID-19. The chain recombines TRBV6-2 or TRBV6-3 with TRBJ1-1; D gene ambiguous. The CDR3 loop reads CASSYSKTRNTEAFF. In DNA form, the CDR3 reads TGTGCCAGCAGTTACTCGAAAACAAGGAACACTGAAGCTTTCTTT.